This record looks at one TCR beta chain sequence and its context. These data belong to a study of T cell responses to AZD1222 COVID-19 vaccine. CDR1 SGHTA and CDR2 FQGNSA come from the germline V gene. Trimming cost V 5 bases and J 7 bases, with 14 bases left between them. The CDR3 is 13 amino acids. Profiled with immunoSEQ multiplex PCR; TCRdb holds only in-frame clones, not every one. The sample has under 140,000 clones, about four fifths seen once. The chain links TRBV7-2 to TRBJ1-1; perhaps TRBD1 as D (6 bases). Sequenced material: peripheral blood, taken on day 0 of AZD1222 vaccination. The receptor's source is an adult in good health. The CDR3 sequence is CASSRTAQFEAFF. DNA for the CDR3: TGTGCCAGCAGCCGGACAGCACAATTTGAAGCTTTCTTT. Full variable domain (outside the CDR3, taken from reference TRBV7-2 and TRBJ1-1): GAGVSQSPSNKVTEKGKDVELRCDPISGHTALYWYRQSLGQGLEFLIYFQGNSAPDKSGLPSDRFSAERTGGSVSTLTIQRTQQEDSAVYLCASSRTAQFEAFFGQGTRLTVV.